This section outlines one T cell receptor (beta chain) sequence together with its context. TCRdb re-called the 5' RACE reads through MiXCR, storing one row per CDR3 protein. In the table there are 63,000 or so distinct CDR3 sequences, about a sixth of which are singletons. The germline CDR1 and CDR2 sequences are MNHNS and SASEGT. The CDR3 is made up of 14 amino acids. V lost 2 bases and J lost 3, with 10 bases in between. This sample stems from a study of T cells of healthy individuals. This chain connects TRBV6-1 to TRBJ2-5, with D perhaps TRBD1 (8 bases). This receptor was identified in a human donor in good health. DNA for the CDR3: TGTGCCAGCAGTGAAACAGGGGGGGAAGAGACCCAGTACTTC. It is translated as CASSETGGEETQYF.